The 7 T cell receptor beta chains listed next were all sequenced from one sample in a study of shared clonotypes between healthy human individuals (dated by TCRdb to 2019 to 2021). Library generation was performed with the immunoSEQ multiplex PCR assay. Not all clones reach the TCRdb copy of this immuneACCESS table, which keeps in-frame sequences only. Checked studies attribute under half of the gap to unresolved V genes and leave the rest unexplained. This sample has roughly 330,000 clones in its table, and under 80% of those were observed once. The ten most abundant clones make up 10% of the sample. The material sequenced was memory CD4+ T cells sorted from blood. The cell subset or site label for this specimen denotes: CD45RA-negative fraction. The receptors here all came from a man aged 30 to 39 in good health.

This clone appeared a few times. The V gene is TRBV18, the J gene TRBJ2-7, with a tentative D call TRBD2 (6 bases). The CDR3 covers 19 residues. Germline V gene lookup returns CDR1 KGHSH and CDR2 LQKENI. Between the trimmed V and J ends, which lost 5 bases and 4 bases, there was a span of 30 bases. The CDR3 loop reads CASSASTGTGRSFGYEQYF. The CDR3 coding sequence is TGTGCCAGCTCAGCTTCCACCGGGACTGGGCGAAGTTTTGGGTACGAGCAGTACTTC.

The V gene is TRBV9, the J gene TRBJ2-3; 9 bases are shared with TRBD1. The CDR3 totals 16 residues. V shed 0 bases and J 5 bases; nucleotides not matched to a gene: 7. Looked up from germline, CDR1 is SGDLS and CDR2 is YYNGEE. DNA for the CDR3: TGTGCCAGCAGCGTAGTCGTTACAGGGGGCATAGATACGCAGTATTTT. Its translation: CASSVVVTGGIDTQYF.

The CDR3, as DNA: TGTGCCAGCTCACCAAGTGACCTAGCGGGATACAATGAGCAGTTCTTC. This sequence encodes CASSPSDLAGYNEQFF. This chain uses TRBV18 with TRBJ2-1, with 9 bases lining up with TRBD2. The germline gives CDR1 KGHSH, CDR2 LQKENI. This CDR3 has 16 residues. The V segment lost 2 bases and the J segment 4 bases; nucleotides outside the gene matches: 6.

This chain links TRBV7-2 with TRBJ2-5; D gene uncertain. CDR1 is SGHTA and CDR2 is FQGNSA in the germline V gene. The ends were cut back, 2 bases at V and 7 bases at J, with 17 bases in the middle. This CDR3 contains 15 residues. CDR3 sequence reads: CASSLIVPARATQYF. CDR3 DNA: TGTGCCAGCAGCTTAATCGTCCCGGCTAGGGCGACCCAGTACTTC.

The V call is TRBV5-4, the J call TRBJ1-3, with D maybe TRBD1 (5 bases). Germline loops: CDR1 SGHNT, CDR2 YYREEE (reference sequence). V was shortened by 4 bases and J by 1 base, with 12 bases between the two germline ends. The CDR3 loop spans 15 amino acids. CDR3 loop: CASSRDVESGNTIYF. In DNA, the CDR3 is TGTGCCAGCAGCAGGGACGTGGAGTCTGGAAACACCATATATTTT.

The chain recombines TRBV28 with TRBJ2-7; 10 bases match TRBD1. V shed 5 bases and J 13 bases; nucleotides not matched to a gene: 11. The CDR3 is made up of 13 amino acids. The germline V gene encodes CDR1 MDHEN and CDR2 SYDVKM. DNA of the CDR3: TGTGCCAGCAGTATACCTTCCGGGACAGGGGCCTACTTC. Its translation is CASSIPSGTGAYF.

This chain links TRBV11-2 with TRBJ1-2, with 10 positions matching TRBD1. CDR1 is SGHAT, CDR2 FQNNGV, per germline. The CDR3 is 17 amino acids. V gave up 5 bases and J gave up 8 bases; unmatched junction bases: 17. The CDR3 loop is CASSITGQGIRSYGYTF. The CDR3, as DNA: TGTGCCAGCAGCATTACGGGACAGGGGATACGTTCCTACGGCTACACCTTC.